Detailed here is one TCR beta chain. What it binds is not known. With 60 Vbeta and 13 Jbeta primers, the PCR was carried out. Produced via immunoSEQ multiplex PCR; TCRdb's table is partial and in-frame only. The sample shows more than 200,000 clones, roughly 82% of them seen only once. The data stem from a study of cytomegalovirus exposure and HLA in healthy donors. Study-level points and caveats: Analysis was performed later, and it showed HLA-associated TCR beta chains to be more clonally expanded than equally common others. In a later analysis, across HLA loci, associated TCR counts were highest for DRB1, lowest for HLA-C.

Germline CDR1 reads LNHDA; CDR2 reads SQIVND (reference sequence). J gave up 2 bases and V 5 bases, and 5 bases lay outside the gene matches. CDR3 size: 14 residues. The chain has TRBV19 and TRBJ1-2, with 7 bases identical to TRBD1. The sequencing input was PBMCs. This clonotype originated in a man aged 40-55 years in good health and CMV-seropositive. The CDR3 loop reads CASSPRQGNYGYTF. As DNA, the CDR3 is TGTGCCAGTAGTCCTAGACAGGGCAACTATGGCTACACCTTC.